Below, one T cell receptor (beta chain) is given with its context. These data come from a study of shared clonotypes between healthy human individuals. Generated by immunoSEQ multiplex PCR, the TCRdb table keeps only in-frame clones and is missing some. This sample has some 500,000 clones, with approximately 95% found just once. The V end lost 0 bases, the J end lost 7 bases, and 9 bases lay between the germline ends. The CDR3 sequence is 13 residues long. Germline assignment: CDR1 MNHEY and CDR2 SVGAGI. The sample comprised naive CD4+ T cells sorted from blood. Subset reported: CD45RA+ positively selected. The source is a woman aged 25 to 45 in good health. The V gene is TRBV6-5, the J gene TRBJ1-1; D gene unclear. The CDR3 here is CASSYSVPSEAFF. The CDR3 nucleotides read TGTGCCAGCAGTTACTCGGTGCCCAGTGAAGCTTTCTTT.